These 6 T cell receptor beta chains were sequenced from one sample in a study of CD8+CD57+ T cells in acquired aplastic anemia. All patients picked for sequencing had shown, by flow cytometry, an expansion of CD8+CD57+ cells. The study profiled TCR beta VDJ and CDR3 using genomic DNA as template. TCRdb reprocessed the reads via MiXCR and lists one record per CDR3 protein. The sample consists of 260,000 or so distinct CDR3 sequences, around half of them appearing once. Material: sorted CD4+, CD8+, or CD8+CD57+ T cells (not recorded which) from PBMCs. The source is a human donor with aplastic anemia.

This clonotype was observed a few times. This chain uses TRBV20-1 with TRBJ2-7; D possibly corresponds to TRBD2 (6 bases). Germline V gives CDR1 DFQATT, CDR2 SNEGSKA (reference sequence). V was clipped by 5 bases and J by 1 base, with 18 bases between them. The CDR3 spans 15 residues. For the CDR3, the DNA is TGCAGTGCTCGGGGACTCCGATACGGTTCCTACGAGCAGTACTTC. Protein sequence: CSARGLRYGSYEQYF.

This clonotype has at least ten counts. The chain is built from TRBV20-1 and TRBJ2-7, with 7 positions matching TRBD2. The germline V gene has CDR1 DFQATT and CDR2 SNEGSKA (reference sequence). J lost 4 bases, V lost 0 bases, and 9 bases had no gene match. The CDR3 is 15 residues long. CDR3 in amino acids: CSARDLVGGIYEQYF. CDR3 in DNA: TGCAGTGCTAGAGATTTGGTGGGAGGGATTTACGAGCAGTACTTC.

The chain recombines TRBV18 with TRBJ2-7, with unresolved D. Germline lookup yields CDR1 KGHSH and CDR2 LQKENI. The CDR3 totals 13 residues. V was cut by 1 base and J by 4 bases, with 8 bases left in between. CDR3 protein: CASSPHRGYEQYF. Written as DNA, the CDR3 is TGTGCCAGCTCACCACACCGAGGATACGAGCAGTACTTC.

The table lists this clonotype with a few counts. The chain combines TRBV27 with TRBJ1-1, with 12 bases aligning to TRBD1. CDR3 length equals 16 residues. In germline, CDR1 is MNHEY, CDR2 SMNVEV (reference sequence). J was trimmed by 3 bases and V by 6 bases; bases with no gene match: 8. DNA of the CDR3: TGTGCCAGCAGGGGGACAGGGGGCGTTGGGGACACTGAAGCTTTCTTT. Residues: CASRGTGGVGDTEAFF.

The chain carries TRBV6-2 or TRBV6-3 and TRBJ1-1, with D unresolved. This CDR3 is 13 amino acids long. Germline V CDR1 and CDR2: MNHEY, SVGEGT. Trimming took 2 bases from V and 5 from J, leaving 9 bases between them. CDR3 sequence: CASSYHSETEAFF. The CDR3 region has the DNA TGTGCCAGCAGTTACCACTCAGAGACTGAAGCTTTCTTT.

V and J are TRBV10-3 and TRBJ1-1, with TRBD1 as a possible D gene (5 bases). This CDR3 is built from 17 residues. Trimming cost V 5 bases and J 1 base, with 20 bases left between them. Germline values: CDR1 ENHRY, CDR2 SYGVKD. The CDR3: CAISSFELTDQNTEAFF. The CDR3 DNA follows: TGTGCCATCAGTTCCTTCGAACTGACAGACCAGAACACTGAAGCTTTCTTT.